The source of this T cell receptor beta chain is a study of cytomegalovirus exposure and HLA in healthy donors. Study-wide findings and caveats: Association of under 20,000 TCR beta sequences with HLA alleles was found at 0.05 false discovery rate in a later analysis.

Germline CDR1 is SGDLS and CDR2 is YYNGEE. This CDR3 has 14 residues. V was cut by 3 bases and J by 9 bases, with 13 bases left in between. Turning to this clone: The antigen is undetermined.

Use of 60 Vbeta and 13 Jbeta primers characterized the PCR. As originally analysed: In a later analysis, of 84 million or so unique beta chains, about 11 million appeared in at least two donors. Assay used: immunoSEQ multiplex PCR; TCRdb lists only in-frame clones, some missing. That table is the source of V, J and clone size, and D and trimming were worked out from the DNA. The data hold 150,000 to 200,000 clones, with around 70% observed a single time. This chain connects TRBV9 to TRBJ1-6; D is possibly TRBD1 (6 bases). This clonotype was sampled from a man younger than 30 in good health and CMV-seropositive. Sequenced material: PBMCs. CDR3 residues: CASSATGSVSPLHF. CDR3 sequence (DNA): TGTGCCAGCAGCGCCACAGGGAGTGTTTCACCCCTCCACTTT.